Below, 29 T cell receptor beta chains from the same sample are listed, as sequenced in a study of cytomegalovirus exposure and HLA in healthy donors (dated by TCRdb to about 2017). Library construction relied on the immunoSEQ multiplex PCR assay. The multiplex PCR relied on a mix of 60 forward primers for TCR Vbeta segments and 13 reverse primers for TCR Jbeta segments. TCRdb holds this immuneACCESS table with in-frame rearrangements only. Some clones are missing; in checked studies, unresolved V genes explain under half, and the rest has no known cause. This sample is represented by about 160,000 clones; about 85% of them were singletons. Of the sample, approximately 2% is held by the ten largest clones. Material: PBMCs. The receptors here all came from a man aged 18-30 years in good health and CMV-seropositive.

This clone showed up just a few times. The rearrangement joins TRBV18 to TRBJ2-5; 9 nucleotides match TRBD2. The CDR3 has 15 residues. The V and J ends lost 5 bases and 5 bases, in that order; junction bases with no gene match: 9. Germline loops: CDR1 KGHSH, CDR2 LQKENI. The CDR3 here is CASSKAGGPLETQYF. DNA of the CDR3: TGTGCCAGCTCAAAGGCGGGGGGGCCGTTGGAGACCCAGTACTTC.

This clone was seen once. This sequence joins TRBV27 and TRBJ1-5; 10 positions match TRBD1. The ends lost 2 bases at V and 6 bases at J; junction bases unmatched: 1. Germline V gives CDR1 MNHEY, CDR2 SMNVEV (reference sequence). This CDR3 region has 14 residues. The CDR3 region is CASSLGTGAQPQHF. CDR3 sequence (DNA): TGTGCCAGCAGTTTAGGGACAGGGGCTCAGCCCCAGCATTTT.

The V gene is TRBV5-6, the J gene TRBJ1-5; TRBD1 matches at 8 bases. V lost 3 bases and J lost 4; bases outside the gene matches: 3. The germline CDR1 and CDR2 sequences are SGHDT and YYEEEE. The CDR3 length is 14 residues. DNA for the CDR3: TGTGCCAGCAGCTGGACAGGGAGTAATCAGCCCCAGCATTTT. Translating gives CASSWTGSNQPQHF.

The chain combines TRBV5-1 with TRBJ1-6; tentative D call: TRBD1 (6 bases). The CDR3 sequence is 14 residues long. V dropped 0 bases and J dropped 7 bases, with 8 bases sitting between them. The germline gives CDR1 SGHRS, CDR2 YFSETQ. CDR3 sequence: CASSLGQENSPLHF. As DNA, the CDR3 is TGCGCCAGCAGCTTGGGACAGGAGAATTCACCCCTCCACTTT.

This clone was found once. This chain joins TRBV5-8 and TRBJ1-1, with D perhaps matching TRBD1 (6 bases). The V gene lost 1 base and the J gene lost 1 base, with 11 bases spanning the gap. Germline CDR1 reads SGHTS; CDR2 reads YDEGEE. The CDR3 loop spans 15 amino acids. In nucleotides, the CDR3 is TGTGCCAGCAGCTTGAGGGGGGGAGGGAACACTGAAGCTTTCTTT. Protein product: CASSLRGGGNTEAFF. The entire variable domain, with the rest obtained from reference TRBV5-8 and TRBJ1-1, is as follows: EAGVTQSPTHLIKTRGQQATLRCSPISGHTSVYWYQQALGLGLQFLLWYDEGEERNRGNFPPRFSGRQFPNYSSELNVNALELEDSALYLCASSLRGGGNTEAFFGQGTRLTVV.

The chain recombines TRBV7-9 with TRBJ2-5; D is possibly TRBD1 (6 bases). Deletions cut 3 bases from V and 1 base from J, with 9 bases between. Germline lookup yields CDR1 SEHNR and CDR2 FQNEAQ (reference sequence). This CDR3 is 14 amino acids long. The CDR3 sequence: CASSFGQFQETQYF. In DNA form, the CDR3 reads TGTGCCAGCAGCTTTGGACAGTTCCAAGAGACCCAGTACTTC.

This clone was found once. The chain uses TRBV6-4 and TRBJ2-2, with TRBD2 as a possible D gene (5 bases). CDR3 length: 19 residues. Germline V gene sequence: CDR1 MRHNA, CDR2 SNTAGT. V was pared by 0 bases and J by 6 bases, with 23 bases between. In DNA form, the CDR3 reads TGTGCCAGCAGTGACTCGATTGGTGGGAGAGGGCCCCATCCCGGGGAGCTGTTTTTT. Amino acids: CASSDSIGGRGPHPGELFF.

The chain couples TRBV27 to TRBJ1-4; 7 bases are shared with TRBD1. V trimming: 5 bases; J trimming: 5 bases; junction bases outside the gene matches: 8. Germline V gives CDR1 MNHEY, CDR2 SMNVEV (reference sequence). The CDR3 is 15 residues long. In DNA, the CDR3 is TGTGCCAGCAGTATTCAGGGACAGCCGAATGAAAAACTGTTTTTT. This codes for CASSIQGQPNEKLFF.

The chain recombines TRBV9 with TRBJ1-2; perhaps TRBD1 as D (5 bases). The CDR3 contains 14 residues. Trimming took 1 base from V and 4 from J, leaving 11 bases between them. Germline V gives CDR1 SGDLS, CDR2 YYNGEE. CDR3 DNA: TGTGCCAGCAGCGTATCGGGCGGGGGCTATGGCTACACCTTC. Translating it yields CASSVSGGGYGYTF.

This chain uses TRBV4-3 with TRBJ2-5; tentative D call: TRBD2 (6 bases). Trimming cost V 1 base and J 5 bases, with 11 bases left between them. Looked up from germline, CDR1 is LGHNA and CDR2 is YSLEER. The CDR3 runs 14 residues. This CDR3 is CASSQVLEGETQYF. The CDR3 bases are TGCGCCAGCAGCCAAGTTTTGGAGGGCGAGACCCAGTACTTC.

This clone has only a few counts. The chain carries TRBV9 and TRBJ2-5; D ambiguous. V lost 4 bases and J lost 1, with 14 bases in between. This CDR3 comprises 15 residues. Germline V gene lookup returns CDR1 SGDLS and CDR2 YYNGEE. CDR3 amino acids: CASSHPLELQETQYF. The CDR3 nucleotides read TGTGCCAGCAGCCATCCTCTAGAGCTCCAAGAGACCCAGTACTTC.

This chain connects TRBV10-3 to TRBJ1-6; D remains unclear. Germline loops: CDR1 ENHRY, CDR2 SYGVKD. V dropped 0 bases and J dropped 0 bases, with 12 bases sitting between them. The length of the CDR3 is 18 residues. In DNA form, the CDR3 reads TGTGCCATCAGTGAGTCGGTCCCGTGGAGCTCCTATAATTCACCCCTCCACTTT. It translates to CAISESVPWSSYNSPLHF.

The CDR3 bases are TGTGCCAGTAGTATTTCGACAGGTAGTTCACCCCTCCACTTT. It specifies CASSISTGSSPLHF. V and J are TRBV19 and TRBJ1-6; the D gene is possibly TRBD1 (6 bases). This CDR3 region has 14 residues. V was pared by 3 bases and J by 9 bases, with 12 bases between. Looked up from germline, CDR1 is LNHDA and CDR2 is SQIVND (reference sequence).

The chain joins TRBV4-3 to TRBJ2-1; TRBD2 matches at 14 bases. The CDR3 runs to 18 residues. The germline gives CDR1 LGHNA, CDR2 YSLEER. The junction had 13 bases not matched to a gene; V was cut back by 3 bases and J by 9 bases. CDR3 region: CASSHGLAGGPTIREQFF. In DNA, the CDR3 is TGCGCCAGCAGCCATGGACTAGCGGGGGGCCCCACAATCCGTGAGCAGTTCTTC.

The rearrangement joins TRBV9 to TRBJ1-4; 7 nucleotides match TRBD1. This CDR3 is built from 15 residues. The V gene's germline CDR1 is SGDLS and CDR2 YYNGEE. J lost 4 bases, V lost 4 bases, and 7 bases had no gene match. CDR3 bases: TGTGCCAGCAGCTCCTTGGGACAGAATAATGAAAAACTGTTTTTT. Amino acids: CASSSLGQNNEKLFF.

This clone has just one count. The chain joins TRBV27 to TRBJ2-7; 8 positions agree with TRBD1. The CDR3 covers 15 residues. Per the germline V gene, CDR1 is MNHEY and CDR2 is SMNVEV (reference sequence). V was clipped by 2 bases and J by 6 bases; unmatched bases: 9. The CDR3: CASSLKARGQGEQYF. CDR3 nucleotide sequence: TGTGCCAGCAGTTTAAAAGCCAGGGGGCAAGGCGAGCAGTACTTC.

J is TRBJ2-1 and V is TRBV5-1, with D tentatively TRBD2 (6 bases). V lost 4 bases, J lost 4 bases, and 21 bases lay in between. The length of the CDR3 is 17 residues. Germline CDR1 and CDR2: SGHRS and YFSETQ. The CDR3 DNA follows: TGCGCCAGCAGCGGTCCGAGGGCCTCGGGAGTATACAATGAGCAGTTCTTC. The encoded protein is CASSGPRASGVYNEQFF.

The chain is built from TRBV7-9 and TRBJ1-3; 8 bases are shared with TRBD1. Germline CDR1 is SEHNR and CDR2 is FQNEAQ (reference sequence). Trimming took 7 bases from V and 7 from J; bases not matched to a gene: 9. The CDR3 has 14 residues. The CDR3 loop is CASTGQGSRNTIYF. In DNA, the CDR3 is TGTGCCAGCACCGGACAGGGCTCTCGGAACACCATATATTTT.

This clone has only one observation. The gene calls are TRBV10-3 and TRBJ1-1; 10 bases are shared with TRBD1. Germline V gene sequence: CDR1 ENHRY, CDR2 SYGVKD. Unmatched junction bases numbered 8, after V lost 3 bases and J lost 1 base. The CDR3 runs to 17 residues. CDR3 sequence (DNA): TGTGCCATCAGTGAATCCCCGGGACAGGGGACGAACACTGAAGCTTTCTTT. The encoded protein is CAISESPGQGTNTEAFF.

There are a few counts of this clone. CDR3 coding DNA: TGTGCCAGCAGCTTGCCAGGGGCGAGCCCCAACACTGAAGCTTTCTTT. Translation gives CASSLPGASPNTEAFF. The rearrangement uses TRBV5-6 and TRBJ1-1; the D gene is possibly TRBD1 (6 bases). CDR1 SGHDT and CDR2 YYEEEE come from the germline V gene. The CDR3 totals 16 residues. The V gene lost 1 base and the J gene lost 2 bases, with 15 bases spanning the gap.

The rearrangement uses TRBV2 and TRBJ2-7; 7 bases map to TRBD1. This CDR3 region has 11 residues. J lost 6 bases, V lost 7 bases, and 3 bases had no gene match. Germline V gene data show CDR1 as SNHLY and CDR2 as FYNNEI. CDR3 sequence: CASKGAFEQYF. The CDR3 DNA reads TGTGCCAGCAAGGGGGCATTCGAGCAGTACTTC. The full variable domain, its missing parts supplied by reference TRBV2 and TRBJ2-7, is EPEVTQTPSHQVTQMGQEVILRCVPISNHLYFYWYRQILGQKVEFLVSFYNNEISEKSEIFDDQFSVERPDGSNFTLKIRSTKLEDSAMYFCASKGAFEQYFGPGTRLTVT.

V gene TRBV7-6 combines with J gene TRBJ1-2; 7 bases agree with TRBD1. Per germline, CDR1 SGHVS and CDR2 FNYEAQ. The J segment lost 0 bases and the V segment lost 4 bases, leaving 5 bases of the junction unmatched. The CDR3 covers 15 residues. CDR3 nucleotide sequence: TGTGCCAGCAGCTACCGGGACAGCCCTAACTATGGCTACACCTTC. Its translation is CASSYRDSPNYGYTF.

This chain connects TRBV4-3 to TRBJ1-2; 8 bases line up with TRBD1. Germline lookup yields CDR1 LGHNA and CDR2 YSLEER. The junction had 18 bases not matched to a gene; V was cut back by 1 base and J by 2 bases. The CDR3 spans 20 residues. This chain's CDR3 is CASSQGLLGQGAIANYGYTF. In nucleotides, the CDR3 is TGCGCCAGCAGCCAAGGTTTGCTTGGACAGGGCGCAATTGCCAACTATGGCTACACCTTC.

The gene calls are TRBV9 and TRBJ1-4; 7 nucleotides align to TRBD1. Germline trimming cut 4 bases from V and 5 bases from J; bases unmatched to any gene: 8. The CDR3 sequence is 15 residues long. CDR1 and CDR2 from the germline V gene are SGDLS and YYNGEE. The CDR3 loop is CASSSRQGGNEKLFF. For the CDR3, the DNA is TGTGCCAGCAGCTCCAGACAGGGAGGAAATGAAAAACTGTTTTTT.

This clone occurred once. The V and J genes are TRBV12-5 and TRBJ1-6; no firm D call. The germline V and J ends were trimmed by 3 bases and 7 bases, with 7 bases remaining between them. Germline lookup yields CDR1 LGHNT and CDR2 FRNRAP. The CDR3 is made up of 13 amino acids. Written as DNA, the CDR3 is TGTGCTAGTGGTTTCGGGAAGAATTCACCCCTCCACTTT. Protein sequence: CASGFGKNSPLHF.

J is TRBJ1-1 and V is TRBV7-9; 7 bases align to TRBD1. The CDR3 loop spans 15 amino acids. Trimming at V came to 1 base and at J to 7 bases, leaving 9 bases not matched to a gene. Germline V gene lookup returns CDR1 SEHNR and CDR2 FQNEAQ (reference sequence). CDR3 nucleotides: TGTGCCAGCAGCTTAGTTCCTGCGCAGGGGGGTGAAGCTTTCTTT. Translated, it gives CASSLVPAQGGEAFF.

The V call is TRBV10-3, the J call TRBJ2-1, with unresolved D. The ends were cut back, 0 bases at V and 13 bases at J, with 10 bases in the middle. The CDR3 length is 12 residues. Germline V lookup: CDR1 ENHRY, CDR2 SYGVKD. Here the CDR3 reads CAISESSETQFF. The CDR3 DNA reads TGTGCCATCAGTGAGTCGTCGGAGACTCAGTTCTTC.

In its sample, this clone was seen once. The chain links TRBV10-3 to TRBJ1-1; TRBD1 aligns across 10 bases. CDR1 is ENHRY, CDR2 SYGVKD, per germline. This CDR3 contains 15 residues. The V gene end was trimmed by 10 bases and the J gene end by 4 bases; junction bases not matched to a gene: 12. CDR3 sequence: CASEPGTGEGTEAFF. CDR3 bases: TGTGCCAGCGAACCCGGGACAGGGGAAGGCACTGAAGCTTTCTTT.

The CDR3 sequence: CASTLTGGGQPQHF. CDR3 nucleotides: TGTGCCAGTACCCTTACAGGGGGCGGTCAGCCCCAGCATTTT. This chain joins TRBV19 and TRBJ1-5, with 9 bases that match TRBD1. The CDR3 consists of 14 residues. Unmatched junction bases numbered 7, after V lost 7 bases and J lost 6 bases. From germline, CDR1 is LNHDA and CDR2 SQIVND (reference sequence).